These 13 T cell receptor beta chains came from one sample sequenced in a study of T-cell memory formation after mild COVID-19. TCRdb recomputed calls from the 5' RACE reads with MiXCR, one row per CDR3 protein. The table lists over 130,000 distinct CDR3 sequences, more than 13% of them singletons. The sample comprised PBMCs or a T cell subset sorted from them (not recorded which). The receptors were gathered from an adult woman who had mild COVID-19 (a few samples of this study predate the infection). Cell type and time point are not known.

This chain joins TRBV11-2 and TRBJ2-5, with D possibly matching TRBD2 (6 bases). Germline CDR1 reads SGHAT; CDR2 reads FQNNGV. V lost 5 bases and J 4 bases, leaving 17 bases between the germline ends. There are 15 residues in the CDR3. Written as DNA, the CDR3 is TGTGCCAGCAGCATAGCCGGAGGGGTGAGAGAGACCCAGTACTTC. Encoded protein: CASSIAGGVRETQYF.

The sample holds a few counts of this clonotype. This sequence joins TRBV3-1 and TRBJ2-7; unclear D gene. CDR3 length: 13 amino acids. Germline V gene sequence: CDR1 LGHDT, CDR2 YNNKEL (reference sequence). V lost 0 bases, J lost 2 bases, and 5 bases lay in between. CDR3 protein: CASSQDLTYEQYF. CDR3 coding DNA: TGTGCCAGCAGCCAAGATCTTACCTACGAGCAGTACTTC.

The chain links TRBV12-3 or TRBV12-4 to TRBJ2-2; the match to TRBD2 covers 10 bases. V trimming: 5 bases; J trimming: 1 base; junction bases outside the gene matches: 4. This CDR3 spans 16 amino acids. The CDR3 region has the DNA TGTGCCAGCAGTATTTGGACTAGCGGGAACACCGGGGAGCTGTTTTTT. Translating it yields CASSIWTSGNTGELFF.

V is TRBV6-5 and J is TRBJ2-6; D remains unclear. The CDR3 spans 17 residues. V lost 6 bases and J 1 base, leaving 16 bases between the germline ends. The germline CDR1 and CDR2 sequences are MNHEY and SVGAGI. The CDR3 region is CASSQNTRTSGANVLTF. The DNA for the CDR3 is TGTGCCAGCAGCCAAAATACCCGCACGTCTGGGGCCAACGTCCTGACTTTC.

This clonotype has just a few counts. The chain is built from TRBV27 and TRBJ2-7; D unresolved. Deletions cut 2 bases from V and 3 bases from J, with 8 bases between. Germline loops: CDR1 MNHEY, CDR2 SMNVEV (reference sequence). CDR3 length: 13 residues. CDR3 DNA sequence: TGTGCCAGCAGTTTAAGGTCTTACTACGAGCAGTACTTC. Protein product: CASSLRSYYEQYF.

This chain links TRBV29-1 with TRBJ2-5; a weak D match, TRBD2 (6 bases). Germline lookup yields CDR1 SQVTM and CDR2 ANQGSEA. With 0 bases removed from V and 7 bases from J, the gap between germline ends came to 21 bases. There are 16 residues in the CDR3. The CDR3 region has the DNA TGCAGCGTTGAAGATCTCGGTGGAGGGTTTAAAGTGACCCAGTACTTC. It translates to CSVEDLGGGFKVTQYF. Filled out from reference TRBV29-1 and TRBJ2-5, the complete variable domain reads SAVISQKPSRDICQRGTSLTIQCQVDSQVTMMFWYRQQPGQSLTLIATANQGSEATYESGFVIDKFPISRPNLTFSTLTVSNMSPEDSSIYLCSVEDLGGGFKVTQYFGPGTRLLVL.

In this sample, this clonotype turned up a few times. V gene TRBV6-2 or TRBV6-3 combines with J gene TRBJ2-1; D gene ambiguous. Deletions cut 8 bases from V and 6 bases from J, with 29 bases between. There are 18 residues in the CDR3. Per germline, CDR1 MNHEY and CDR2 SVGEGT. CDR3 loop: CASGPPDTYMNAGNEQFF. The CDR3 DNA reads TGTGCCAGCGGCCCCCCTGACACCTATATGAACGCTGGCAATGAGCAGTTCTTC.

The CDR3 DNA follows: TGTGCCAGCAGCCGTCGTAACAATGAGCAGTTCTTC. Protein: CASSRRNNEQFF. The J gene is TRBJ2-1, the V gene TRBV7-8; no reliable D call. V dropped 5 bases and J dropped 5 bases, with 7 bases sitting between them. The CDR3 contains 12 residues. Germline V gives CDR1 SGHVS, CDR2 FQNEAQ.

This clonotype was detected a few times. The chain links TRBV20-1 to TRBJ2-1; unclear D gene. The CDR3 is 13 amino acids. Germline CDR1 reads DFQATT; CDR2 reads SNEGSKA (reference sequence). V shed 6 bases and J shed 5 bases, with 14 bases lying between them. CDR3 nucleotides: TGCAGTGCCCACAGCCCAGACAACAATGAGCAGTTCTTC. This encodes CSAHSPDNNEQFF.

This clonotype has a count of ten or more. The genes are TRBV12-3 or TRBV12-4 and TRBJ2-7, with TRBD2 matching 7 bases. This CDR3 region has 17 residues. The ends lost 6 bases at V and 3 bases at J; junction bases unmatched: 17. The CDR3 region is CASSPEGPGTTSYEQYF. In DNA, the CDR3 is TGTGCCAGCAGCCCCGAAGGGCCTGGGACTACCAGCTACGAGCAGTACTTC.

V gene TRBV4-3 combines with J gene TRBJ2-2, with 7 bases that match TRBD2. Germline trimming cut 1 base from V and 5 bases from J; bases unmatched to any gene: 13. Germline lookup yields CDR1 LGHNA and CDR2 YSLEER. CDR3 length equals 18 residues. The CDR3 reads CASSQGTKGLVSTGELFF. CDR3 DNA sequence: TGCGCCAGCAGCCAAGGGACAAAAGGACTAGTTAGTACCGGGGAGCTGTTTTTT.

This clonotype has more than one count but fewer than ten. The chain is built from TRBV7-9 and TRBJ2-1, with TRBD2 identical over 9 bases. V dropped 1 base and J dropped 7; count of bases not matched to a gene: 5. The CDR3 has 15 amino acids. Per germline, CDR1 SEHNR and CDR2 FQNEAQ (reference sequence). The CDR3, as DNA: TGTGCCAGCAGCTTAGTCCTAGCGGGATTGAATGAGCAGTTCTTC. This encodes CASSLVLAGLNEQFF.

This clonotype was counted only a few times. The chain carries TRBV7-3 and TRBJ2-3; 8 bases match TRBD2. The CDR3 runs to 15 residues. CDR1 and CDR2 from the germline V gene are SGHTA and FQGTGA. Germline trimming cut 5 bases from V and 0 bases from J; bases unmatched to any gene: 4. This chain's CDR3 is CASSPGLASTDTQYF. CDR3 sequence (DNA): TGTGCCAGCAGCCCTGGACTAGCAAGCACAGATACGCAGTATTTT.